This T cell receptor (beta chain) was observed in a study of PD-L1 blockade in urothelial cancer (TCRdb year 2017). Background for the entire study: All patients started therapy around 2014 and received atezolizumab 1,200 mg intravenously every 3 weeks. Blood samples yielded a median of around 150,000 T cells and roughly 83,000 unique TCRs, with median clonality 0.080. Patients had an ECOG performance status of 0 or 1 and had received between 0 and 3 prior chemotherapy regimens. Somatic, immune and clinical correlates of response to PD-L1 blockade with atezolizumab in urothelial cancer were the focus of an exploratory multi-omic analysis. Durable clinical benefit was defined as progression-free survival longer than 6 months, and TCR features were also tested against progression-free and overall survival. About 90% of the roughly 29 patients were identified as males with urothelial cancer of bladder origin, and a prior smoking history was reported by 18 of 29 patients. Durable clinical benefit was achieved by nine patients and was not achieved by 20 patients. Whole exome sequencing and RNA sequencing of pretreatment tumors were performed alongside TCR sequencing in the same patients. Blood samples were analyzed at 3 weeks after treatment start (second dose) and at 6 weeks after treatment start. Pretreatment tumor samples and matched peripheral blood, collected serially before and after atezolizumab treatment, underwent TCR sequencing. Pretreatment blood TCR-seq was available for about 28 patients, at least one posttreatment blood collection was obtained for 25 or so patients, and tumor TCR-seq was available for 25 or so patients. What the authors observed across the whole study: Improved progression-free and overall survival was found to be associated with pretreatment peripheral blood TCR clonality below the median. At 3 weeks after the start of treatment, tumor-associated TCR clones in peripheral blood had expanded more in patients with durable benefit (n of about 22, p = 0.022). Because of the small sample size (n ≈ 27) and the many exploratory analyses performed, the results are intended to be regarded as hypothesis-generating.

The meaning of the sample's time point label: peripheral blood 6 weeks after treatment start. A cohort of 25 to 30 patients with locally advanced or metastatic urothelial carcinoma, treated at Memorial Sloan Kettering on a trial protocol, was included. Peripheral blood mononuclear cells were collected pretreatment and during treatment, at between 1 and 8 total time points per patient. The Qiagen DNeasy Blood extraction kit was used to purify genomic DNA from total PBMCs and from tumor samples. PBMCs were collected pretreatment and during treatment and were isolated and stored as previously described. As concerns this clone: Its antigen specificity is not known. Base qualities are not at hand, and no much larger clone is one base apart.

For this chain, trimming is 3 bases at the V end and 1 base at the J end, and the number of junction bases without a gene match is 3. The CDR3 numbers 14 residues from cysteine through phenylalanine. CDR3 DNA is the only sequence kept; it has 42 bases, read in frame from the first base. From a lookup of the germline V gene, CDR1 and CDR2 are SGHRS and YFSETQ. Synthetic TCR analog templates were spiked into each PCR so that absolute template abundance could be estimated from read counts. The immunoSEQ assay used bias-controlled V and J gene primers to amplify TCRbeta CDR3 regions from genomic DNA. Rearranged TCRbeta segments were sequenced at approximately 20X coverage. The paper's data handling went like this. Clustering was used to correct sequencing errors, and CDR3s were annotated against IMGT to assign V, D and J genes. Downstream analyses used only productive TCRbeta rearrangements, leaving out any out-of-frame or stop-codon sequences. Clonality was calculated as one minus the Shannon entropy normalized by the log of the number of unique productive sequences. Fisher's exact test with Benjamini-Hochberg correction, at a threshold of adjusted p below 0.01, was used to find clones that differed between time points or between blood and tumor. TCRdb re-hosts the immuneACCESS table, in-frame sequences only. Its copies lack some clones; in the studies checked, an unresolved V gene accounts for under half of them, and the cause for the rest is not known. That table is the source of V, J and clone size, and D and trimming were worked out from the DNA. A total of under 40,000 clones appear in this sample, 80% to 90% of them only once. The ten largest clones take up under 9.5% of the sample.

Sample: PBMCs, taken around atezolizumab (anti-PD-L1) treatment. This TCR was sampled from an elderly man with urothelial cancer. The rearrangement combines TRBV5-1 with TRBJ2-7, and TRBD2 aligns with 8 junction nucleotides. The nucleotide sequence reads TGCGCCAGCAGCTACAGCGGGAGTTCCTACGAGCAGTACTTC. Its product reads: CASSYSGSSYEQYF.